This is a list of T cell receptor beta chains from one sample in a study of T-cell reconstitution after alpha-beta-depleted transplantation in children. Each CDR3 protein is one row after TCRdb ran MiXCR on the PCR reads. The sample has around 600,000 distinct CDR3 sequences, 16% seen once. The material was PBMCs from the stem cell graft donor, obtained from the stem cell graft. The receptors shown here come from a human donor who donated a stem cell graft to a child with acute myeloid leukemia. The CDR3 runs from the conserved cysteine through the conserved F or W. D genes are given only for firm matches. A clone size is listed for some rows: how often the clone was seen (once, few, many), or a class if it is expanded.

clone size	D gene	J gene	V gene	CDR3 DNA	CDR3 protein
few	TRBD1	TRBJ2-2	TRBV12-3/TRBV12-4	TGTGCCAGCAATCCGGGACAGGGGGCTTCTGGGGAGCTGTTTTTT	CASNPGQGASGELFF
many	.	TRBJ1-3	TRBV4-1	TGCGCCACTAGGACAGCGGCGGACACCATATATTTT	CATRTAADTIYF
few	.	TRBJ1-1	TRBV29-1	TGCAGCGTTCGCGGGGGGACGACTGAAGCTTTCTTT	CSVRGGTTEAFF
few	TRBD1	TRBJ1-5	TRBV12-3/TRBV12-4	TGTGCCAGCGCAACAGGGGGCGGCTTTGATCAGCCCCAGCATTTT	CASATGGGFDQPQHF
few	.	TRBJ2-2	TRBV24-1	TGTGCCACCAGTGATTTCTCCCGCACCGGGGAGCTGTTTTTT	CATSDFSRTGELFF
many	.	TRBJ2-7	TRBV30	TGTGCCTGGAGTAGACAAGCCTACGAGCAGTACTTC	CAWSRQAYEQYF
few	TRBD1	TRBJ1-6	TRBV5-1	TGCGCCAGCAGCTCCCGGAGGACAGGGGGCGTCGATAATTCACCCCTCCACTTT	CASSSRRTGGVDNSPLHF
many	.	TRBJ2-4	TRBV29-1	TGCAGCGTTGGCACTCCGCAGGGAGGGGGCAAAAACATTCAGTACTTC	CSVGTPQGGGKNIQYF
.	TRBD1	TRBJ2-4	TRBV20-1	TGCAGTGCCCACCGACAGGGAAACATTCAGTACTTC	CSAHRQGNIQYF
few	.	TRBJ1-1	TRBV5-1	TGCGCCAGCAGCTTGGCCGGGGACCAGAACACTGAAGCTTTCTTT	CASSLAGDQNTEAFF
few	.	TRBJ2-2	TRBV10-3	TGTGCCATCAGTGAATCGGGGGTTAACACCGGGGAGCTGTTTTTT	CAISESGVNTGELFF
.	.	TRBJ1-5	TRBV6-1	TGTGCCACCGATAACCTCGGATGGGACAATCAGCCCCAGCATTTT	CATDNLGWDNQPQHF
many	.	TRBJ2-3	TRBV20-1	TGCAGTTGCCCACTTCGGGGTAACACAGATACGCAGTATTTT	CSCPLRGNTDTQYF
.	.	TRBJ1-4	TRBV7-2	TGTGCCAGCAGCCCCCGAGGCAGAATTAATGAAAAACTGTTTTTT	CASSPRGRINEKLFF
.	.	TRBJ2-2	TRBV7-9	TGTGCCAGCAGCCCCGCCGGGACGGCAAACACCGGGGAGCTGTTTTTT	CASSPAGTANTGELFF
.	.	TRBJ2-5	TRBV7-9	TGTGCCAGCGAAGAGCCCGGGACAAGTGTAAAGACCCAGTACTTC	CASEEPGTSVKTQYF
few	TRBD1	TRBJ2-1	TRBV7-2	TGTGCCAGCAGCACCCGGGACAGGACCGAGCAGTTCTTC	CASSTRDRTEQFF
few	.	TRBJ2-1	TRBV13	TGTGCCAGCAGCTACCTGGAACCAAGCTCCTACAATGAGCAGTTCTTC	CASSYLEPSSYNEQFF
.	.	TRBJ2-2	TRBV7-8	TGTGCCAGCAGCTTAGTCGTGGGACCCCCGGGCACCGGGGAGCTGTTTTTT	CASSLVVGPPGTGELFF
.	.	TRBJ1-6	TRBV7-2	TGTGCCAGCAGCACCAAGGAGGGGACACCCCTCCACTTT	CASSTKEGTPLHF
many	.	TRBJ2-6	TRBV29-1	TGCAGCGTCGCCTTAGCTGGTGGGGCCAACGTCCTGACTTTC	CSVALAGGANVLTF
many	.	TRBJ2-1	TRBV20-1	TGCAGTTCGGGGGTTAACTCCTACAATGAGCAGTTCTTC	CSSGVNSYNEQFF
many	.	TRBJ2-1	TRBV20-1	TGCAGTGCTAGAGGGGGGCTAGCGACCCTCTCCTACAATGAGCAGTTCTTC	CSARGGLATLSYNEQFF
many	TRBD2	TRBJ2-1	TRBV20-1	TGCAGTGTTAGTAAGCGGGGGGGCGGAAATGAGCAGTTCTTC	CSVSKRGGGNEQFF
few	TRBD1	TRBJ2-1	TRBV10-2	TGCGCCAGCAGGCCCGACAGGGATTCGGGTTACAATGAGCAGTTCTTC	CASRPDRDSGYNEQFF
few	.	TRBJ1-1	TRBV7-9	TGTGCCAGCAGCCCAGTTATTTTCTTT	CASSPVIFF
.	.	TRBJ1-5	TRBV7-8	TGTGCCAGCAGCTTAGAACGAGCGGGCAATCAGCCCCAGCATTTT	CASSLERAGNQPQHF
few	TRBD2	TRBJ2-1	TRBV30	TGTGCCTGGAGCGGGGGGGCCCCCACTGAGCAGTTCTTC	CAWSGGAPTEQFF
few	.	TRBJ2-3	TRBV10-3	TGTGCCATCCGGGAAAGGGAGACAGATACGCAGTATTTT	CAIRERETDTQYF